This T cell receptor beta chain originates from a study of radiation and T cells in renal cell carcinoma (dated by TCRdb to 2020 to 2021). Notes on the research overall: The samples were obtained from a clinical trial, where primary renal cell carcinomas were treated with 15 Gy stereotactic body radiation therapy and then removed by nephrectomy 4 weeks afterward. In total, 50 to 60 samples, comprising roughly 25 tumors and some 27 peripheral blood samples, were subjected to TCR beta sequencing. A total of approximately 3,800,000 unique CDR3 nucleotide sequences, encoding around 2.7 million unique CDR3 amino acid sequences, were found across all 50 or so samples.

The CDR3 covers 13 residues, taking in both the cysteine and the phenylalanine. Just CDR3 DNA is preserved here, 39 bases in frame from base 1. Based on the germline V gene (reference sequence), the CDR1 and CDR2 sequences are GTSNPN and SVGIG. V is reduced by 2 bases and J by 1 base, leaving a spacing of 6 bases between them. Following the manufacturer's recommendations, the immunoSEQ kit was used to generate TCR beta libraries from genomic DNA. For library preparation, a first multiplex PCR was performed with proprietary primers, followed by a second PCR in which unique barcodes were added, and bead cleanups were performed after each round. A kit-provided positive control reaction and a negative control reaction were included in every sample batch. The final libraries were assessed on an Agilent 4200 TapeStation D1000 ScreenTape, pooled by volume, and quantified by qPCR. Sequencing ran on an Illumina NextSeq500 with a MidOutput 150-cycle cartridge, using 156 Read1 and 15 Index1 cycles with kit custom primers. The pooled library was loaded at approximately 1 pM, and about 19% PhiX control was spiked in. The source study handled its data this way. Vendor-processed data were analyzed in R, and a clonotype was defined as all T cells sharing the same CDR3 nucleotide sequence. In the clone abundance analyses, frequencies in each sample were normalized to that sample's 10,000 most abundant clones. Before analysis, public T cell clones were removed, and these numbered fewer than six per sample on average. Tumor-enriched clonotypes and baseline blood-enriched clonotypes were defined as those with an abundance difference of at least 32-fold between compartments. A beta-binomial differential abundance model was used to identify clonotypes that expanded or contracted between blood time points. Similarity between tumor and blood repertoires was quantified using the Baroni-Urbani and Buser coefficient, and groups were compared with two-tailed Wilcoxon tests in R. TCRdb mirrors the immuneACCESS table, restricted to in-frame sequences. Some clones are absent from its copies; in checked studies, under half trace to an unresolved V gene, and the reason for the others is unknown. V and J calls plus clone size are reproduced from that table; the DNA served to infer D and trimming. For this sample the table gives roughly 130,000 clones, of which approximately 90% were detected only once. 4.5% to 7.5% of the sample is held by the ten biggest clonotypes.

What the authors observed across the whole study: In blood, the top tumor clonotypes increased from baseline to 2 weeks after radiation and then shrank by 4 weeks, which suggests a temporary expansion of tumor-resident clones. Changes in the blood repertoire were not tracked past 4 weeks after treatment. The single-armed trial design could not address effects of radiation dose or scheduling on the TCR repertoire. Because no pretreatment tumor biopsies were available, whether clonotypes were present in the tumor at baseline could not be determined.

The time point label for this specimen denotes: blood 2 weeks post-SBRT. The sample's treatment or condition label is to be understood as: 15 Gy SBRT to primary tumor, nephrectomy 4 weeks later. Serial peripheral blood from radiation-treated patients was sampled at baseline, 2 weeks and 4 weeks after SBRT to track tumor-enriched clonotypes. All patients had renal cell carcinoma with clear cell pathology. Genomic DNA for TCR sequencing was prepared using the QIAamp DNA Blood Mini Kit (Qiagen). Only samples passing all quality control checks were included in the analyses. Notes on this clone: What antigen it recognizes has not been identified. No base qualities exist here, and no much larger clone lies one base off it.

This material consisted of blood, taken from a patient whose treatment included radiotherapy and nephrectomy. The rearrangement combines TRBV30 with TRBJ1-5, with no confident D gene call. The receptor was derived from a woman aged 65 to 85 with renal cell carcinoma. The nucleotides read TGTGCCTGGAGTTCGGACAGCAATCAGCCCCAGCATTTT. Its protein product is CAWSSDSNQPQHF. With the rest looked up from the reference TRBV30 and TRBJ1-5 genes rather than sequenced, the full variable domain is SQTIHQWPATLVQPVGSPLSLECTVEGTSNPNLYWYRQAAGRGLQLLFYSVGIGQISSEVPQNLSASRPQDRQFILSSKKLLLSDSGFYLCAWSSDSNQPQHFGDGTRLSIL.